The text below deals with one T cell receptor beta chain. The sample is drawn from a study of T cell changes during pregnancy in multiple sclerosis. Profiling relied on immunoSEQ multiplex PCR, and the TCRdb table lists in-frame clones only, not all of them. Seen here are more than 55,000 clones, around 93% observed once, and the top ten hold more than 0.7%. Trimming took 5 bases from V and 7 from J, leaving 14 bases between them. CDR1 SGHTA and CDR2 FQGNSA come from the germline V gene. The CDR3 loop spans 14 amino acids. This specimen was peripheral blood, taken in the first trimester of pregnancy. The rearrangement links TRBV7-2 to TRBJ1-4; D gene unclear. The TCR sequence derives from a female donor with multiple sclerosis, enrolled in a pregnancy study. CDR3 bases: TGTGCCAGCAGCCAGGCCTTGAATCGTGAAAAACTGTTTTTT. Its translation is CASSQALNREKLFF.